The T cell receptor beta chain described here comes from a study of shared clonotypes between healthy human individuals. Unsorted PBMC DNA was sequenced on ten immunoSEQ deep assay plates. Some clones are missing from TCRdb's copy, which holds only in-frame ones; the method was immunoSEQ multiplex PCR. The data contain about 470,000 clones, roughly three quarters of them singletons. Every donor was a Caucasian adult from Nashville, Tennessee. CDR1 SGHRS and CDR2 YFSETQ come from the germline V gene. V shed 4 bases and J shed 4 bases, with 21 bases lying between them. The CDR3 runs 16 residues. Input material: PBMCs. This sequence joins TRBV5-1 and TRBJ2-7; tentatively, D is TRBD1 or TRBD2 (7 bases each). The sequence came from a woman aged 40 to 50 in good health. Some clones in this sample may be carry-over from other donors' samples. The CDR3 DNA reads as TGCGCCAGCAGCCCGCCAGGGGGGGGGCAAATTTACGAGCAGTACTTC. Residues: CASSPPGGGQIYEQYF.